This TCR beta chain comes out of a study of human T cells and chemical hapten exposure. Study-level results: Healthy people's immune response may differ from that of the donors, who had alopecia. DPC sensitization did not alter TCRs above 1 in 1000 frequency.

The study's library attached unique molecular identifiers to single cDNA molecules. Each CDR3 protein gets one entry after TCRdb re-called the RACE reads with MiXCR. The sample contains 85,000 to 100,000 distinct CDR3 sequences, 25% to 35% of which appear only once. Time point of the sample: patch test 3, about 24 weeks after DPC sensitization. Treatment described: therapeutic diphenylcyclopropenone sensitization with weekly scalp DPC. Germline V lookup: CDR1 SGHDN, CDR2 FVKESK. V lost 1 base and J lost 0, with 7 bases in between. The CDR3 loop spans 15 amino acids. This clonotype was seen more than once but under ten times. The antigen is unknown.

This rearrangement joins TRBV14 to TRBJ1-3; D is unresolved. The sequences come from whole blood, collected in connection with sensitization to the hapten diphenylcyclopropenone (DPC). The origin of this receptor is a man in his forties or fifties with alopecia areata. Some clones in this sample may be carry-over from other donors' samples. The CDR3 coding sequence is TGTGCCAGCAGCCAAGTCCGGAGCTCTGGAAACACCATATATTTT. This codes for CASSQVRSSGNTIYF.